This T cell receptor beta chain comes out of a study of shared clonotypes between healthy human individuals. Background on the study: Plates per donor: three CD4 naive, three CD4 memory, two CD8 naive, one CD8 memory.

The method was immunoSEQ multiplex PCR; TCRdb's version includes in-frame clones alone and lacks a portion of them. Here the sample spans around 600,000 clones, roughly 97% being singletons. V lost 4 bases and J lost 5; bases outside the gene matches: 6. Germline V gene data show CDR1 as MNHNY and CDR2 as SVGAGI (reference sequence). The CDR3 sequence is 15 residues long. V is TRBV6-6 and J is TRBJ2-5; TRBD2 agrees at 11 bases. Specimen: naive CD4+ T cells sorted from blood. Subset here: CD45RA+ positively selected. This receptor was identified in a woman in her thirties in good health. The CDR3 loop reads CASSFTSGSGETQYF. The CDR3 nucleotides read TGTGCCAGCAGTTTTACTAGCGGGAGCGGGGAGACCCAGTACTTC.